A single sample is the source of the 23 T cell receptor beta chains below, sequenced in a study of cytomegalovirus exposure and HLA in healthy donors. The PCR employed 60 Vbeta primers together with 13 Jbeta primers. Profiled with immunoSEQ multiplex PCR; TCRdb holds only in-frame clones, not every one. The top ten clones hold 9% to 10% of a sample with about 67,000 clones, 78% of them seen once. The sequenced material came from PBMCs. All receptors come from a man in his forties or fifties in good health and CMV-seronegative.

V and J are TRBV2 and TRBJ2-1; 11 positions agree with TRBD1. The V gene's germline CDR1 is SNHLY and CDR2 FYNNEI. The CDR3 sequence is 14 residues long. V dropped 8 bases and J dropped 7; count of bases not matched to a gene: 7. CDR3 sequence (DNA): TGTGCCAGCGGCGGGACAGGGGGTTGGAATGAGCAGTTCTTC. This encodes CASGGTGGWNEQFF.

The chain is built from TRBV19 and TRBJ1-5, with 8 bases that match TRBD1. The V gene end was trimmed by 7 bases and the J gene end by 5 bases; junction bases not matched to a gene: 7. CDR3 size: 14 residues. Germline loops: CDR1 LNHDA, CDR2 SQIVND (reference sequence). The CDR3, as DNA: TGTGCCAGTACCGAGGACAGGGAGTATCAGCCCCAGCATTTT. Its translation: CASTEDREYQPQHF. Supplemented by reference TRBV19 and TRBJ1-5, the full variable domain reads DGGITQSPKYLFRKEGQNVTLSCEQNLNHDAMYWYRQDPGQGLRLIYYSQIVNDFQKGDIAEGYSVSREKKESFPLTVTSAQKNPTAFYLCASTEDREYQPQHFGDGTRLSIL.

V usage is TRBV6-5 and J usage is TRBJ1-2; 8 bases fit TRBD1. Looked up from germline, CDR1 is MNHEY and CDR2 is SVGAGI. V trimming: 6 bases; J trimming: 8 bases; junction bases outside the gene matches: 14. The CDR3 consists of 15 residues. CDR3 bases: TGTGCCAGCAGAACCGCGGGACAGGTCGCAGGGGGCTACACCTTC. Residues: CASRTAGQVAGGYTF.

This chain connects TRBV18 to TRBJ1-4; 9 positions match TRBD1. The CDR3 totals 15 residues. Looked up from germline, CDR1 is KGHSH and CDR2 is LQKENI. Trimming removed 6 bases from V and 3 bases from J; junction bases left unmatched: 5. The CDR3 nucleotides read TGTGCCAGCTCCCGGGGACAGGGAGCTAATGAAAAACTGTTTTTT. It translates to CASSRGQGANEKLFF. Drawing the rest from reference TRBV18 and TRBJ1-4, the complete variable domain is NAGVMQNPRHLVRRRGQEARLRCSPMKGHSHVYWYRQLPEEGLKFMVYLQKENIIDESGMPKERFSAEFPKEGPSILRIQQVVRGDSAAYFCASSRGQGANEKLFFGSGTQLSVL.

V usage is TRBV5-6 and J usage is TRBJ1-5; 7 positions match TRBD1. Germline values: CDR1 SGHDT, CDR2 YYEEEE. This CDR3 has 15 residues. After removal of 2 bases from V and 4 bases from J, the junction contained 6 bases not matched to a gene. CDR3 in amino acids: CASSFRQGSNQPQHF. The CDR3 region has the DNA TGTGCCAGCAGCTTCCGACAGGGAAGTAATCAGCCCCAGCATTTT.

The J gene is TRBJ2-1, the V gene TRBV14, with TRBD2 as a possible D gene (7 bases). The V end was cut by 1 base, the J end by 8 bases, with 9 bases between. CDR1 and CDR2 (germline): SGHDN, FVKESK. The CDR3 totals 13 residues. The CDR3 sequence: CASSQGGGHEQFF. The DNA for the CDR3 is TGTGCCAGCAGCCAAGGGGGGGGCCATGAGCAGTTCTTC.

CDR3 coding DNA: TGTGCCAGCAGTTACTCGGGACAGGGGGCGGCCGGGGAGCTGTTTTTT. Translation: CASSYSGQGAAGELFF. This chain links TRBV6-5 with TRBJ2-2; 12 bases map to TRBD1. The trim removed 0 bases at V and 6 bases at J, leaving 2 bases unmatched. The CDR3 is 16 amino acids. Per germline, CDR1 MNHEY and CDR2 SVGAGI.

The V call is TRBV11-3, the J call TRBJ2-1; 7 nucleotides align to TRBD2. With 3 bases clipped from V and 4 bases from J, the junction kept 3 bases outside the gene matches. Germline values: CDR1 SGHNT, CDR2 YENEEA. The CDR3 contains 14 residues. CDR3 loop: CASSLGGSYNEQFF. The CDR3 DNA follows: TGTGCCAGCAGCTTGGGCGGGAGTTACAATGAGCAGTTCTTC.

The genes are TRBV11-2 and TRBJ2-5, with 10 bases aligning to TRBD1. This CDR3 region has 15 residues. Trimming cost V 3 bases and J 11 bases; bases outside gene matches: 12. Per the germline V gene, CDR1 is SGHAT and CDR2 is FQNNGV. The CDR3 sequence is CASSFPGTGVIGQYF. The DNA for the CDR3 is TGTGCCAGCAGCTTTCCCGGGACAGGGGTTATAGGGCAGTACTTC.

The CDR3 region is CASSFVGGSTDTQYF. In nucleotides, the CDR3 is TGTGCCAGCAGCTTTGTCGGGGGATCCACAGATACGCAGTATTTT. V gene TRBV7-9 combines with J gene TRBJ2-3; D is perhaps TRBD2 (6 bases). V was trimmed by 3 bases and J by 2 bases, leaving 12 bases between them. CDR1 and CDR2 (germline): SEHNR, FQNEAQ (reference sequence). The CDR3 spans 15 residues.

The V gene is TRBV9, the J gene TRBJ2-1; 15 bases are a match to TRBD2. This CDR3 region has 18 residues. Per the germline V gene, CDR1 is SGDLS and CDR2 is YYNGEE. V lost 0 bases to trimming and J lost 4 bases; unmatched junction nucleotides: 5. DNA for the CDR3: TGTGCCAGCAGCGTAGAGGGACTAGCGGGGGGTGGGTACAATGAGCAGTTCTTC. This sequence encodes CASSVEGLAGGGYNEQFF.

The chain joins TRBV7-6 to TRBJ2-3; 9 positions agree with TRBD1. CDR3 length equals 17 residues. CDR1 SGHVS and CDR2 FNYEAQ come from the germline V gene. V trimming: 1 base; J trimming: 0 bases; junction bases outside the gene matches: 5. For the CDR3, the DNA is TGTGCCAGCAGCTTAGAAGGGACAGGGTATAGCACAGATACGCAGTATTTT. Translating gives CASSLEGTGYSTDTQYF.

The rearrangement links TRBV11-3 to TRBJ2-3; D is possibly TRBD2 (6 bases). The V gene's germline CDR1 is SGHNT and CDR2 YENEEA. CDR3 size: 13 residues. The V and J ends lost 8 bases and 2 bases respectively, with 11 bases between them. The CDR3 sequence is CASSGADTDTQYF. In DNA, the CDR3 is TGTGCCAGCTCGGGAGCGGACACAGATACGCAGTATTTT.

J is TRBJ2-1 and V is TRBV28, with TRBD2 as a possible D gene (5 bases). Germline CDR1 is MDHEN and CDR2 is SYDVKM. Between the trimmed V and J ends, which lost 2 bases and 2 bases, there was a span of 10 bases. This CDR3 region has 15 residues. The DNA for the CDR3 is TGTGCCAGCAGTTTAGCGGGTGGGACCTACAATGAGCAGTTCTTC. This encodes CASSLAGGTYNEQFF.

The CDR3 coding sequence is TGTGCCAGCAGCCCCGGGGGGGCTGGGGCCAACGTCCTGACTTTC. This codes for CASSPGGAGANVLTF. The chain employs TRBV11-3 and TRBJ2-6; 8 bases agree with TRBD2. This CDR3 comprises 15 residues. Germline V lookup: CDR1 SGHNT, CDR2 YENEEA. After removal of 5 bases from V and 2 bases from J, the junction contained 2 bases not matched to a gene.

The chain combines TRBV6-5 with TRBJ2-7, with 12 bases lining up with TRBD1. Unmatched junction bases numbered 10, after V lost 6 bases and J lost 7 bases. This CDR3 comprises 15 residues. CDR1 and CDR2 from the germline V gene are MNHEY and SVGAGI. CDR3 nucleotides: TGTGCCAGCAGAGAGTACCGGGACAGGGGGCAAGAGCAGTACTTC. Encoded protein: CASREYRDRGQEQYF.

The chain recombines TRBV5-8 with TRBJ1-2; 7 bases are shared with TRBD1. CDR3 length equals 15 residues. Trimming removed 2 bases from V and 7 bases from J; junction bases left unmatched: 11. Germline V gene sequence: CDR1 SGHTS, CDR2 YDEGEE. This chain's CDR3 is CASSLKLTGTFGYTF. The CDR3 DNA reads as TGTGCCAGCAGCTTAAAGCTGACAGGGACCTTTGGCTACACCTTC. Complete variable domain (other parts from reference TRBV5-8 and TRBJ1-2): EAGVTQSPTHLIKTRGQQATLRCSPISGHTSVYWYQQALGLGLQFLLWYDEGEERNRGNFPPRFSGRQFPNYSSELNVNALELEDSALYLCASSLKLTGTFGYTFGSGTRLTVV.

The chain couples TRBV7-2 to TRBJ1-2, with 8 bases aligning to TRBD1. V lost 5 bases to trimming and J lost 6 bases; unmatched junction nucleotides: 14. Germline values: CDR1 SGHTA, CDR2 FQGNSA. The CDR3 totals 16 residues. For the CDR3, the DNA is TGTGCCAGCAGCCCAGGGGGGGTACAGGGGGTAAATGGCTACACCTTC. This gives the protein CASSPGGVQGVNGYTF. The full variable domain, with the rest looked up from reference TRBV7-2 and TRBJ1-2, is GAGVSQSPSNKVTEKGKDVELRCDPISGHTALYWYRQSLGQGLEFLIYFQGNSAPDKSGLPSDRFSAERTGGSVSTLTIQRTQQEDSAVYLCASSPGGVQGVNGYTFGSGTRLTVV.

V and J are TRBV7-9 and TRBJ1-2; D is undetermined. Looked up from germline, CDR1 is SEHNR and CDR2 is FQNEAQ (reference sequence). The CDR3 covers 15 residues. V lost 2 bases and J lost 1, with 11 bases in between. DNA of the CDR3: TGTGCCAGCAGCTTATTTCCCAGGCTTAACTATGGCTACACCTTC. Encoded protein: CASSLFPRLNYGYTF.

This chain links TRBV19 with TRBJ2-6, with 14 bases identical to TRBD2. The CDR3 is made up of 18 amino acids. The germline V gene encodes CDR1 LNHDA and CDR2 SQIVND (reference sequence). V shed 3 bases, J shed 3 bases, and the junction held 4 bases outside the gene matches. CDR3: CASSILGLAGVGANVLTF. CDR3 coding DNA: TGTGCCAGTAGTATTTTGGGACTAGCGGGAGTTGGGGCCAACGTCCTGACTTTC.

The genes are TRBV7-2 and TRBJ1-1; D remains ambiguous. The CDR3 is 12 residues long. Germline loops: CDR1 SGHTA, CDR2 FQGNSA. The V end was cut by 5 bases, the J end by 5 bases, with 9 bases between. CDR3 amino acids: CASSPHGTEAFF. For the CDR3, the DNA is TGTGCCAGCAGCCCCCACGGGACTGAAGCTTTCTTT.

The chain uses TRBV15 and TRBJ2-7, with D perhaps matching TRBD2 (5 bases). CDR1 LNHNV and CDR2 YYDKDF come from the germline V gene (reference sequence). The CDR3 runs 14 residues. Trimming stripped 5 bases from V and 5 bases from J, with 16 bases between. The CDR3 loop is CATSPRTFKDEQYF. The CDR3 region has the DNA TGTGCCACCAGCCCCAGGACTTTCAAGGACGAGCAGTACTTC.

Details on this clone: Within the sample, other DNA sequences also encode this same CDR3. The chain couples TRBV5-1 to TRBJ2-7, with D maybe TRBD1 (5 bases). The CDR3 has 16 amino acids. Trimming shortened V by 5 bases and J by 3 bases, and 21 bases separated the two germline ends. Germline V lookup: CDR1 SGHRS, CDR2 YFSETQ. CDR3 DNA: TGCGCCAGCAGTCGAACCTATGACACAGGCTTCTACGAGCAGTACTTC. Protein sequence: CASSRTYDTGFYEQYF.